The source of this T cell receptor (beta chain) is a study of T cell changes during pregnancy in multiple sclerosis (dated by TCRdb to about 2019). Background for the entire study: Changes in the T cell repertoire over the course of pregnancy were examined in this study in women with multiple sclerosis.

The library was generated by the immunoSEQ multiplex PCR assay. In its TCRdb copy, this immuneACCESS table keeps in-frame sequences only and misses some clones. Where compared with another copy, unresolved V genes explain less than half of these, and the others have no known cause. The sample includes 45,000 to 70,000 clones, with around 92% observed a single time. Of the sample, 0.15% to 0.2% falls within the top ten clones. With respect to this clone: The clone's antigen remains unknown. No base quality information exists; no much larger clone differs at one position.

The germline V gene gives CDR1 as SGHAT and CDR2 as FQNNGV. For this chain, trimming is 0 bases at the V end and 0 bases at the J end, and the number of junction bases without a gene match is 5. The CDR3 numbers 18 residues from cysteine through phenylalanine. The kept DNA is CDR3 alone, 54 bases in frame from the first base. This TCR came from a female donor in good health, enrolled as a control in a pregnancy study. The rearranged segments are TRBV11-2 and TRBJ1-3; TRBD1 aligns with 10 central bases. Sequenced here: CD4+ T cells from peripheral blood mononuclear cells, sampled after pregnancy. The CDR3 here reads CASSLERTGGTSGNTIYF. The nucleotide sequence reads TGTGCCAGCAGCTTAGAGAGGACAGGGGGTACCTCTGGAAACACCATATATTTT.